A selection of T cell receptor beta chains follows, all from one sample in a study of T cells in Graves' hyperthyroidism and ophthalmopathy. TCRdb re-called the multiplex PCR reads through MiXCR, storing one row per CDR3 protein. The sample gives around 450,000 distinct CDR3 sequences, 15% to 18% of which show up once; 14% is in the top ten. Sequenced input: blood. These receptors were obtained from a woman aged 18 to 35 with Graves' hyperthyroidism. Both conserved end residues are part of each CDR3. Fields, in order: D gene, V gene, clone size, J gene, CDR3 protein, CDR3 DNA. D genes are given only for firm matches. Clone size is shown for a subset of rows, as once, few, many or a class of expanded clone.

d_call: NA; v_call: TRBV29-1; clone_size: few; j_call: TRBJ1-4; cdr3_aa: CSVGRGINEKLFF; cdr3_nt: TGCAGCGTTGGGAGGGGCATTAATGAAAAACTGTTTTTT
d_call: TRBD2; v_call: TRBV20-1; clone_size: many; j_call: TRBJ2-5; cdr3_aa: CSAPTSGGSEETQYF; cdr3_nt: TGCAGTGCCCCGACTAGCGGGGGTTCCGAGGAGACCCAGTACTTC
d_call: NA; v_call: TRBV7-9; clone_size: few; j_call: TRBJ1-4; cdr3_aa: CASSMQFSATNEKLFF; cdr3_nt: TGTGCCAGCAGCATGCAGTTCAGTGCAACTAATGAAAAACTGTTTTTT
d_call: NA; v_call: TRBV6-9; clone_size: NA; j_call: TRBJ1-3; cdr3_aa: CASSYGVNSGNTIYF; cdr3_nt: TGTGCCAGCAGTTATGGGGTTAACTCTGGAAACACCATATATTTT
d_call: TRBD1; v_call: TRBV6-1; clone_size: few; j_call: TRBJ1-1; cdr3_aa: CASSNPLDRVEAFF; cdr3_nt: TGTGCCAGCAGTAACCCACTGGACAGGGTAGAAGCTTTCTTT
d_call: NA; v_call: TRBV11-2; clone_size: many; j_call: TRBJ2-1; cdr3_aa: CASSLSDSFFNEQFF; cdr3_nt: TGTGCCAGCAGCTTATCGGACAGTTTCTTCAATGAGCAGTTCTTC
d_call: TRBD2; v_call: TRBV15; clone_size: once; j_call: TRBJ2-1; cdr3_aa: CATSRTAGAGGSPYNEQFF; cdr3_nt: TGTGCCACCAGCAGAACGGCTGGGGCGGGAGGTAGCCCCTACAATGAGCAGTTCTTC
d_call: NA; v_call: TRBV7-8; clone_size: many; j_call: TRBJ2-7; cdr3_aa: CASSSSPREGDEQYF; cdr3_nt: TGTGCCAGCAGCTCAAGCCCTAGGGAGGGGGACGAGCAGTACTTC
d_call: TRBD1; v_call: TRBV12-3/TRBV12-4; clone_size: many; j_call: TRBJ1-5; cdr3_aa: CASTLQGAQANQPQHF; cdr3_nt: TGTGCCAGCACCTTACAGGGGGCGCAGGCCAATCAGCCCCAGCATTTT
d_call: TRBD2; v_call: TRBV6-2/TRBV6-3; clone_size: few; j_call: TRBJ2-1; cdr3_aa: CASSYGTSGEQFF; cdr3_nt: TGTGCCAGCAGTTATGGGACTAGCGGTGAGCAGTTCTTC
d_call: NA; v_call: TRBV5-4; clone_size: few; j_call: TRBJ2-7; cdr3_aa: CASSLVAGQRVYEQYF; cdr3_nt: TGTGCCAGCAGCTTGGTAGCGGGACAGAGAGTCTACGAGCAGTACTTC
d_call: NA; v_call: TRBV20-1; clone_size: many; j_call: TRBJ1-2; cdr3_aa: CSARDRQDKANYGYTF; cdr3_nt: TGCAGTGCTAGAGATCGGCAGGATAAAGCTAACTATGGCTACACCTTC
d_call: TRBD1; v_call: TRBV4-3; clone_size: NA; j_call: TRBJ2-1; cdr3_aa: CASSQDRDRGDEQFF; cdr3_nt: TGCGCCAGCAGCCAAGACCGGGACAGGGGTGATGAGCAGTTCTTC
d_call: TRBD2; v_call: TRBV13; clone_size: many; j_call: TRBJ2-5; cdr3_aa: CASSPGLAVSETQYF; cdr3_nt: TGTGCCAGCAGCCCGGGACTAGCGGTCAGCGAGACCCAGTACTTC
d_call: NA; v_call: TRBV20-1; clone_size: many; j_call: TRBJ2-5; cdr3_aa: CSARDHLQETQYF; cdr3_nt: TGCAGTGCTAGGGACCATCTTCAAGAGACCCAGTACTTC
d_call: NA; v_call: TRBV20-1; clone_size: NA; j_call: TRBJ2-2; cdr3_aa: CSAPIRRTGELFF; cdr3_nt: TGCAGTGCCCCCATACGACGAACCGGGGAGCTGTTTTTT
d_call: NA; v_call: TRBV7-9; clone_size: many; j_call: TRBJ2-1; cdr3_aa: CASSLTQGGDEQFF; cdr3_nt: TGTGCCAGCAGCTTAACCCAGGGAGGCGATGAGCAGTTCTTC
d_call: NA; v_call: TRBV5-1; clone_size: many; j_call: TRBJ1-2; cdr3_aa: CASSLYREHGYTF; cdr3_nt: TGCGCCAGCAGCTTGTACAGGGAACATGGCTACACCTTC
d_call: TRBD1; v_call: TRBV29-1; clone_size: many; j_call: TRBJ2-7; cdr3_aa: CSVEAGTGTYEQYF; cdr3_nt: TGCAGCGTTGAAGCCGGGACAGGGACCTACGAGCAGTACTTC
d_call: NA; v_call: TRBV19; clone_size: many; j_call: TRBJ2-5; cdr3_aa: CASSSDGATFQQTQYF; cdr3_nt: TGTGCCAGTAGTAGTGACGGGGCGACCTTTCAACAGACCCAGTACTTC
d_call: NA; v_call: TRBV10-3; clone_size: many; j_call: TRBJ1-1; cdr3_aa: CAISKLEQNTEAFF; cdr3_nt: TGTGCCATCAGTAAACTGGAGCAGAACACTGAAGCTTTCTTT
d_call: NA; v_call: TRBV4-1; clone_size: NA; j_call: TRBJ1-5; cdr3_aa: CASSQEEVQPQHF; cdr3_nt: TGCGCCAGCAGCCAAGAAGAGGTTCAGCCCCAGCATTTT
d_call: NA; v_call: TRBV7-2; clone_size: few; j_call: TRBJ2-5; cdr3_aa: CASSLDVTGKETQYF; cdr3_nt: TGTGCCAGCAGCTTAGATGTAACAGGGAAGGAGACCCAGTACTTC
d_call: NA; v_call: TRBV20-1; clone_size: many; j_call: TRBJ2-7; cdr3_aa: CSAYHGRLSYEQYF; cdr3_nt: TGCAGTGCCTACCATGGGCGGCTCTCCTACGAGCAGTACTTC
d_call: TRBD2; v_call: TRBV28; clone_size: NA; j_call: TRBJ2-5; cdr3_aa: CASSLTSGGRGTQYF; cdr3_nt: TGTGCCAGCAGTTTGACTAGCGGAGGCCGGGGGACCCAGTACTTC
d_call: NA; v_call: TRBV12-3/TRBV12-4; clone_size: NA; j_call: TRBJ1-2; cdr3_aa: CASSLGGVGGYTF; cdr3_nt: TGTGCCAGCAGTTTGGGTGGAGTTGGTGGCTACACCTTC
d_call: NA; v_call: TRBV20-1; clone_size: many; j_call: TRBJ1-1; cdr3_aa: CSARDRVMNTEAFF; cdr3_nt: TGCAGTGCTAGAGATAGGGTAATGAACACTGAAGCTTTCTTT
d_call: NA; v_call: TRBV6-5; clone_size: few; j_call: TRBJ1-2; cdr3_aa: CASSYSNVNYGYTF; cdr3_nt: TGTGCCAGCAGTTACTCGAACGTTAACTATGGCTACACCTTC
d_call: NA; v_call: TRBV6-1; clone_size: many; j_call: TRBJ1-1; cdr3_aa: CASSDLVGGEAFF; cdr3_nt: TGTGCCAGCAGTGACTTGGTAGGAGGCGAAGCTTTCTTT
d_call: NA; v_call: TRBV6-2/TRBV6-3; clone_size: many; j_call: TRBJ2-6; cdr3_aa: CASSLQDSGANVLTF; cdr3_nt: TGTGCCAGCAGTTTACAGGACTCTGGGGCCAACGTCCTGACTTTC
d_call: NA; v_call: TRBV28; clone_size: many; j_call: TRBJ2-5; cdr3_aa: CASSLEGQLPQETQYF; cdr3_nt: TGTGCCAGCAGTTTGGAGGGACAGCTACCCCAAGAGACCCAGTACTTC
d_call: TRBD1; v_call: TRBV5-6; clone_size: many; j_call: TRBJ2-3; cdr3_aa: CASSVQGATDTQYF; cdr3_nt: TGTGCCAGCAGCGTACAGGGGGCTACAGATACGCAGTATTTT
d_call: TRBD1; v_call: TRBV12-3/TRBV12-4; clone_size: many; j_call: TRBJ2-1; cdr3_aa: CASSSATGTAYNEQFF; cdr3_nt: TGTGCCAGCAGTTCCGCCACCGGGACAGCATACAATGAGCAGTTCTTC
d_call: TRBD1; v_call: TRBV28; clone_size: NA; j_call: TRBJ1-1; cdr3_aa: CASSPPGQGVNTEAFF; cdr3_nt: TGTGCCAGCAGTCCTCCGGGACAGGGGGTGAACACTGAAGCTTTCTTT
d_call: NA; v_call: TRBV20-1; clone_size: many; j_call: TRBJ1-4; cdr3_aa: CSAGVGAGKLFF; cdr3_nt: TGCAGTGCGGGAGTGGGGGCCGGAAAACTGTTTTTT
d_call: TRBD1; v_call: TRBV12-3/TRBV12-4; clone_size: many; j_call: TRBJ1-3; cdr3_aa: CASSSSPDRSSGNTIYF; cdr3_nt: TGTGCCAGCAGTTCGTCTCCGGACAGGAGCTCTGGAAACACCATATATTTT
d_call: NA; v_call: TRBV15; clone_size: many; j_call: TRBJ2-7; cdr3_aa: CATSRDEGHLMPQYF; cdr3_nt: TGTGCCACCAGCAGAGATGAGGGACACCTTATGCCGCAGTACTTC
d_call: NA; v_call: TRBV7-2; clone_size: many; j_call: TRBJ1-5; cdr3_aa: CASSLNQGWNQPQHF; cdr3_nt: TGTGCCAGCAGTCTAAACCAGGGTTGGAATCAGCCCCAGCATTTT
d_call: TRBD2; v_call: TRBV20-1; clone_size: NA; j_call: TRBJ2-3; cdr3_aa: CSARVGGPNTQYF; cdr3_nt: TGCAGTGCTAGGGTGGGAGGGCCCAATACGCAGTATTTT
d_call: NA; v_call: TRBV5-1; clone_size: NA; j_call: TRBJ1-2; cdr3_aa: CASSLASVGLTGGYTF; cdr3_nt: TGCGCCAGCAGCTTGGCCTCTGTAGGGCTGACGGGTGGCTACACCTTC